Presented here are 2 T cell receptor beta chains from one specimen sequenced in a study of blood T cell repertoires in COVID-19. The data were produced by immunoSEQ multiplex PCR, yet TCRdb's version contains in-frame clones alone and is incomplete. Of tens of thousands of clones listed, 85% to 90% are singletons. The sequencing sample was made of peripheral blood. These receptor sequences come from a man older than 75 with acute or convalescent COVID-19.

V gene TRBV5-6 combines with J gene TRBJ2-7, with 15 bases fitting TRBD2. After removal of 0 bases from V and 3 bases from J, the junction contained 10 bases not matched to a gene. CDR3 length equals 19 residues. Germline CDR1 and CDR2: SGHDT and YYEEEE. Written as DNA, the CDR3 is TGTGCCAGCAGCTTGGCGGCCGGGACTAGCGGGGGGAGAATCTACGAGCAGTACTTC. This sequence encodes CASSLAAGTSGGRIYEQYF.

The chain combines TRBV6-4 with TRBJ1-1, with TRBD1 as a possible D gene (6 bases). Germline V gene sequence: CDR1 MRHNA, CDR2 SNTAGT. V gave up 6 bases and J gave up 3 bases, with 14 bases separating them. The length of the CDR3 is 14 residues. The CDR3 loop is CASSLQGRDTEAFF. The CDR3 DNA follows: TGTGCCAGCAGCCTGCAGGGGAGAGACACTGAAGCTTTCTTT.